This TCR beta chain originates from a study of cytomegalovirus exposure and HLA in healthy donors. Looked up from germline, CDR1 is MGHDK and CDR2 is SYGVNS. The length of the CDR3 is 14 residues. V lost 4 bases, J lost 5 bases, and 9 bases lay in between. PCR used 60 Vbeta primers and 13 Jbeta primers. Clones were sequenced by immunoSEQ multiplex PCR, and TCRdb holds only the in-frame ones, with some missing. This sample has roughly 150,000 clones, with around 84% found just once. Sequenced: PBMCs. This TCR was sampled from a boy between 2 and 10 years old in good health and CMV-seronegative. The V call is TRBV25-1, the J call TRBJ1-6; no definite D call. Written as DNA, the CDR3 is TGTGCCAGCAGTGGTAGAGTAAATAATTCACCCCTCCACTTT. Its translation: CASSGRVNNSPLHF.